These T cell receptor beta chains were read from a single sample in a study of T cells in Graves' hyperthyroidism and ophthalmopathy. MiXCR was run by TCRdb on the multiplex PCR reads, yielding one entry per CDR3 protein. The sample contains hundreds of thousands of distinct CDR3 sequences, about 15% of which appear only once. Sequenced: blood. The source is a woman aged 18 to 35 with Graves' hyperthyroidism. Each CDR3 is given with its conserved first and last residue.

CASSPNNGNQPQHF,TRBV18
CASSPTSGGGYEQYF,TRBV4-1
CASSRPRTGGTEAFF,TRBV7-9
CASSRTGTSGNEQYF,TRBV2
CASSIGAGEQYF,TRBV19
CASSLARKGAVGYTF,TRBV7-2
CASSTDSINSYEQYF,TRBV7-2
CASSSGGGRVGGYTF,TRBV27
CASSPPDRRETQYF,TRBV18
CASSWTSPYNEQFF,TRBV14
CASSAPLAGLHYNEQFF,TRBV25-1
CASSELISTAGVNTEAFF,TRBV2
CASNGGGEKLFF,TRBV11-2
CASSLVGQGAKGETQYF,TRBV5-5
CASSLERDEQFF,TRBV11-1
CATSDGQSDYGYTF,TRBV24-1
CAISENTAADEQFF,TRBV10-3
CASSLGTTIRRETQYF,TRBV7-2
CASSKNLLAGRGAEQFF,TRBV7-2
CASAAGPTPSYNEQFF,TRBV12-5
CASSHHPGQGVPQTYEQYF,TRBV4-1
CASSPPFSGRPNEQFF,TRBV3-1
CASSFPGNSYGYTF,TRBV11-2
CASSASGGNANYGYTF,TRBV9
CASSLSGGASEAFF,TRBV13
CASSQDPPSGRTYNEQFF,TRBV14
CASSSGPGNEQFF,TRBV5-6
CASSPFGGDRGGSPLHF,TRBV6-1
CASSLVGPIPYEQYF,TRBV7-9
CASSEKRTAYYSNQPQHF,TRBV6-1
CASSLQGGYTEAFF,TRBV7-2
CASTSPTSGGVYNEQFF,TRBV19
CASRVTGSGANVLTF,TRBV2
CASSIAEGTYGYTF,TRBV19
CASSLDLGGRLDNEQFF,TRBV11-2
CASRVLYVGRGDTGELFF,TRBV27
CASSVSQGIHNQPQHF,TRBV19
CASSQENSRGAFF,TRBV3-1
CASSFMRQSYSNQPQHF,TRBV19
CASSFGSRADTDTQYF,TRBV7-3
CASSPSGTVEQYF,TRBV9
CASSPWAAPATNEKLFF,TRBV11-2
CATSRDGRINQPQHF,TRBV15
CSVEAEGTQYF,TRBV29-1
CASSPPALARNEQFF,TRBV6-1
CASSLSPGGEQFF,TRBV12-3/TRBV12-4
CASSPTDGLSKAFF,TRBV18
CASSEAKQSNQPQHF,TRBV2
CASSLDRREQFF,TRBV11-2
CASSYSSDQPQHF,TRBV6-6
CASSQEVGGADTQYF,TRBV4-2
CASGPGAAGNQPQHF,TRBV28
CSVQGQGAVGEQYF,TRBV29-1
CATSTRTGELFF,TRBV24-1
CASRDSSYEQYF,TRBV5-1
CASSESGSGSQETQYF,TRBV10-1
CASTKTGTLTGELFF,TRBV2